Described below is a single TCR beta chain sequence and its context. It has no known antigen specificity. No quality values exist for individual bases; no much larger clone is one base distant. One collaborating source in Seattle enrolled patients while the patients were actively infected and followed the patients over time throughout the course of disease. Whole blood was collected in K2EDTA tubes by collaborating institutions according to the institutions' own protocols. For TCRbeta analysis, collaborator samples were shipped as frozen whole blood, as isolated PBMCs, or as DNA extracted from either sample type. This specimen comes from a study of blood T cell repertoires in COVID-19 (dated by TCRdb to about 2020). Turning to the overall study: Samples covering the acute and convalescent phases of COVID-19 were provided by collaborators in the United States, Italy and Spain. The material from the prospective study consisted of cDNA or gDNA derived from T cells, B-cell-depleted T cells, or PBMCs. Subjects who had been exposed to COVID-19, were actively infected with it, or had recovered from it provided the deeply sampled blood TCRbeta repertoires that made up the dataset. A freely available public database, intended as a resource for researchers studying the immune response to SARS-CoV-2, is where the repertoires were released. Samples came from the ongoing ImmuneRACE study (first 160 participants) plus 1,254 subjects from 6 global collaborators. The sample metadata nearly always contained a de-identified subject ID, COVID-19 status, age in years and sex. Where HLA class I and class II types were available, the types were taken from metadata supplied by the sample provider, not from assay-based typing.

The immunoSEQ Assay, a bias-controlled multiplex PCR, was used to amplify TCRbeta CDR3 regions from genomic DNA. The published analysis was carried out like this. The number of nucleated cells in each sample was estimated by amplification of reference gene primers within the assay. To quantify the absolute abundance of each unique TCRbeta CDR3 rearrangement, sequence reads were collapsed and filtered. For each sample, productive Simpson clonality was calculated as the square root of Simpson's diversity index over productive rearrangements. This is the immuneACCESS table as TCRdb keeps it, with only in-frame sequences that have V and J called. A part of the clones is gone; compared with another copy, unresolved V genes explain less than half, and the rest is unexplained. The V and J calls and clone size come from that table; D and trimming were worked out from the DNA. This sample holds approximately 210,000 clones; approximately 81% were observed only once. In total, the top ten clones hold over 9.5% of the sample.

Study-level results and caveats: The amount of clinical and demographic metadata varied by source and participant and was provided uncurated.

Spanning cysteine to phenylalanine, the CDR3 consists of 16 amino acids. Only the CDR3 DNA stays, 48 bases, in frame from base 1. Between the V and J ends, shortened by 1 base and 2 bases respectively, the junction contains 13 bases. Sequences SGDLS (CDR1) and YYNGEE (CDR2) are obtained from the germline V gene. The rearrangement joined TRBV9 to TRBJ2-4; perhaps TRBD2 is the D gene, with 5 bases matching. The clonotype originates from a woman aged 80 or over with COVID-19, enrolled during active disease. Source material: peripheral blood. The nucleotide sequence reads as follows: TGTGCCAGCAGCGTAACCCCAGGAGGCTCCAAAAACATTCAGTACTTC. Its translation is CASSVTPGGSKNIQYF.